The clone carrying this T cell receptor beta chain has a handful of counts. Its cognate antigen is unknown. The CDR3 length is 15 residues. Germline-derived CDR1 and CDR2 are SGHDN and FVKESK. V was clipped by 1 base and J by 0 bases, with 8 bases between them. This specimen comes from a study of T-cell reconstitution after alpha-beta-depleted transplantation in children. Study observations and caveats: Recipient T cells and thymic progenitors that survived gave rise to the high TCRbeta diversity observed at day 60 in some patients. About two months after transplant, alpha-beta T cells reportedly came from several hundred expanded graft clones. Newly generated T cells supplied most T-cell counts and diversity one year post-transplant.

Preparing the TCRbeta library involved the use of unique molecular identifiers. TCRdb re-analysed the PCR reads in MiXCR, keeping a single row per CDR3 protein. The sample holds fewer than 550,000 distinct CDR3 sequences, roughly 16% seen once. Sequenced material: PBMCs, mostly from graft donor cells, taken 360 days after TCRalphabeta/CD19-depleted stem cell transplant. The V and J genes are TRBV14 and TRBJ2-3; D unclear. The TCR comes from a boy in the first two years of life who had a stem cell transplant for Wiskott-Aldrich syndrome, so the T cells may come from the graft donor. The CDR3 region has the DNA TGTGCCAGCAGCCAAGGATGGGTCAGCACAGATACGCAGTATTTT. Its translation: CASSQGWVSTDTQYF.